These 21 T cell receptor beta chains were sequenced from one sample in a study of CD8+CD57+ T cells in acquired aplastic anemia. Study findings and constraints: Relative to total CD4+ and CD8+ pools, CD8+CD57+ cells had lower diversity in patients.

These receptors are not linked to any known antigen. Profiling of TCR beta VDJ combinations and CDR3 sequences used genomic DNA as template. TCRdb passed the reads through MiXCR, listing each CDR3 protein once. The table includes about 20,000 distinct CDR3 sequences, roughly 40% detected once. Flow cytometry had shown expanded CD8+CD57+ cells in the patients chosen for sequencing. The sequenced sample was CD8+CD57+ T cells sorted from PBMCs. The subset: bead-enriched CD8+CD57+ effector memory T cells from SAA patients. Receptor source: a human donor with aplastic anemia.

The rearrangement links TRBV6-5 to TRBJ2-7; D not certain. Per the germline V gene, CDR1 is MNHEY and CDR2 is SVGAGI. V lost 0 bases and J 3 bases, leaving 6 bases between the germline ends. The CDR3 loop spans 13 amino acids. CDR3 region: CASSYSRFYEQYF. The CDR3 bases are TGTGCCAGCAGTTACTCACGGTTCTACGAGCAGTACTTC.

The chain uses TRBV6-5 and TRBJ2-3, with TRBD1 identical over 12 bases. This CDR3 has 15 amino acids. V lost 8 bases to trimming and J lost 2 bases; unmatched junction nucleotides: 5. The germline gives CDR1 MNHEY, CDR2 SVGAGI. CDR3 nucleotide sequence: TGTGCCAGCTGGGACAGGGGGCCTTCCACAGATACGCAGTATTTT. Its protein product is CASWDRGPSTDTQYF.

Note on this clonotype: A junction end diverges from the germline sequence, so it may reflect a read error. The J gene is TRBJ2-1, the V gene TRBV24-1, with D uncertain. This CDR3 is built from 14 residues. The V gene's germline CDR1 is KGHDR and CDR2 SFDVKD. DNA for the CDR3: TGTGCCACCGGTGATCAGCTAAACAATAATGAGCAGTTCTTC. Translation gives CATGDQLNNNEQFF.

This chain uses TRBV19 with TRBJ1-1; a weak D match, TRBD1 (5 bases). The V end was cut by 6 bases, the J end by 1 base, with 24 bases between. The CDR3 contains 18 residues. Germline CDR1 LNHDA, CDR2 SQIVND (reference sequence). The CDR3 DNA reads as TGTGCCAGTAGCCCTATTTTTCGGGACGAGGGGCCGAACACTGAAGCTTTCTTT. This translates into CASSPIFRDEGPNTEAFF.

At least ten counts were recorded for this clonotype. The chain has TRBV9 and TRBJ2-1; 13 positions agree with TRBD2. Germline assignment: CDR1 SGDLS and CDR2 YYNGEE. Unmatched junction bases numbered 2, after V lost 0 bases and J lost 8 bases. The CDR3 contains 15 residues. CDR3 DNA: TGTGCCAGCAGCGTAGGGACTAGCGGGAGCCATGAGCAGTTCTTC. As protein: CASSVGTSGSHEQFF.

Remarks on this clonotype: Sequence at one end of the junction differs from germline and may be a read error. The chain recombines TRBV20-1 with TRBJ1-1, with TRBD1 identical over 8 bases. The CDR3 covers 15 residues. Germline assignment: CDR1 DFQATT and CDR2 SNEGSKA (reference sequence). CDR3 DNA: TGCGGTGCAAATCTCAGGGGGCTACTGAACACTGAAGCTTTCTTT. This translates into CGANLRGLLNTEAFF.

This clonotype has at least ten counts. The chain employs TRBV4-1 and TRBJ2-3, with D uncertain. Trimming took off 1 base at V and 0 bases at J, with 5 bases between the two ends. CDR3 size: 14 residues. The V gene's germline CDR1 is MGHRA and CDR2 YSYEKL. CDR3: CASSQGPSTDTQYF. The CDR3 DNA reads as TGCGCCAGCAGCCAAGGTCCTAGCACAGATACGCAGTATTTT.

This clonotype was observed a few times. The rearrangement links TRBV6-1 to TRBJ2-7; D unclear. The V gene's germline CDR1 is MNHNS and CDR2 SASEGT. The CDR3 has 11 amino acids. V lost 7 bases to trimming and J lost 0 bases, with 4 bases between them. The CDR3: CASTSSYEQYF. The CDR3 DNA reads TGTGCCAGCACCAGCTCCTACGAGCAGTACTTC.

This clonotype was picked up a small number of times. CDR3 sequence: CATSSSRAGQGVNEQFF. CDR3 in DNA: TGTGCCACCAGCAGCTCCAGGGCGGGACAGGGGGTGAATGAGCAGTTCTTC. This chain links TRBV15 with TRBJ2-1, with 11 bases matching TRBD1. V lost 3 bases and J lost 7; bases outside the gene matches: 11. Germline assignment: CDR1 LNHNV and CDR2 YYDKDF (reference sequence). The CDR3 extends over 17 amino acids. Full variable domain (remainder filled in from reference TRBV15 and TRBJ2-1): DAMVIQNPRYQVTQFGKPVTLSCSQTLNHNVMYWYQQKSSQAPKLLFHYYDKDFNNEADTPDNFQSRRPNTSFCFLDIRSPGLGDTAMYLCATSSSRAGQGVNEQFFGPGTRLTVL.

V usage is TRBV12-3 or TRBV12-4 and J usage is TRBJ1-6; 9 bases fit TRBD1. J was trimmed by 6 bases and V by 4 bases; bases with no gene match: 4. CDR3 length: 15 amino acids. The CDR3 region is CASSSQGAGNSPLHF. The CDR3 bases are TGTGCCAGCAGTTCACAGGGGGCGGGTAATTCACCCCTCCACTTT.

The CDR3: CASSAGLAGHEQYF. The DNA for the CDR3 is TGCGCCAGCAGCGCAGGACTAGCGGGACACGAGCAGTACTTC. The genes are TRBV5-1 and TRBJ2-7, with 12 bases matching TRBD2. CDR1 SGHRS and CDR2 YFSETQ come from the germline V gene. The trim removed 4 bases at V and 5 bases at J, leaving 4 bases unmatched. This CDR3 has 14 residues.

The chain carries TRBV5-6 and TRBJ2-5; 13 positions match TRBD2. The length of the CDR3 is 16 residues. Germline lookup yields CDR1 SGHDT and CDR2 YYEEEE. Trimming took 4 bases from V and 2 from J; bases not matched to a gene: 5. The CDR3 coding sequence is TGTGCCAGCAGCGTGAGGACTAGCGGGGGTCAAGAGACCCAGTACTTC. It specifies CASSVRTSGGQETQYF.

By sample fraction, this clonotype is medium-sized. This chain joins TRBV20-1 and TRBJ2-7; 9 nucleotides match TRBD1. Germline V CDR1 and CDR2: DFQATT, SNEGSKA (reference sequence). J lost 2 bases, V lost 3 bases, and 5 bases had no gene match. This CDR3 has 14 amino acids. The CDR3 loop reads CSARGDRETYEQYF. The DNA for the CDR3 is TGCAGTGCTAGGGGGGACAGGGAGACCTACGAGCAGTACTTC.

In its sample, this clonotype was seen once. V gene TRBV10-3 combines with J gene TRBJ2-7; 10 nucleotides align to TRBD2. The CDR3 is 13 amino acids. V was pared by 10 bases and J by 4 bases, with 7 bases of the junction left unmatched. Germline loops: CDR1 ENHRY, CDR2 SYGVKD. CDR3 in amino acids: CANKAGGPYEQYF. The CDR3 nucleotides read TGTGCCAACAAAGCGGGAGGGCCTTACGAGCAGTACTTC.

A remark on this clonotype: An end of the junction does not agree with germline; a read error may underlie this. The V call is TRBV5-4, the J call TRBJ2-3, with TRBD2 identical over 10 bases. CDR3 size: 16 residues. The germline V gene has CDR1 SGHNT and CDR2 YYREEE (reference sequence). For the CDR3, the DNA is TGTGCCAGCAGCTCGGAGACTAGCGGGTCCACAGATACGCAGTGTTTT. Amino acids: CASSSETSGSTDTQCF. The full variable domain, with the rest looked up from reference TRBV5-4 and TRBJ2-3, is ETGVTQSPTHLIKTRGQQVTLRCSSQSGHNTVSWYQQALGQGPQFIFQYYREEENGRGNFPPRFSGLQFPNYSSELNVNALELDDSALYLCASSSETSGSTDTQCFGPGTRLTVL.

This chain uses TRBV29-1 with TRBJ2-3; the D call may be TRBD1 or TRBD2 (5 bases each). With 7 bases removed from V and 3 bases from J, the gap between germline ends came to 14 bases. This CDR3 comprises 13 residues. CDR1 is SQVTM, CDR2 ANQGSEA, per germline. The CDR3 region is CSAPGASTDTQYF. CDR3 DNA sequence: TGCAGCGCCCCCGGGGCTTCTACAGATACGCAGTATTTT.

The genes are TRBV5-1 and TRBJ2-7; 8 nucleotides line up with TRBD1. CDR3 size: 14 residues. Germline V gene sequence: CDR1 SGHRS, CDR2 YFSETQ. J gave up 5 bases and V 0 bases, and 4 bases lay outside the gene matches. The CDR3 spells CASSLGTGSDEQYF. The DNA for the CDR3 is TGCGCCAGCAGCTTGGGGACAGGGTCCGACGAGCAGTACTTC.

Note on this clonotype: A read error may be the cause here, since a much bigger clone is one base away. J is TRBJ2-3 and V is TRBV6-2 or TRBV6-3, with a tentative D call TRBD1 (6 bases). Trimming left V 10 bases short and J 2 bases short, with 19 bases between. The length of the CDR3 is 15 residues. CDR1 MNHEY and CDR2 SVGEGT come from the germline V gene. The CDR3 bases are TGTGCCATCAAGGGGGACCGAGGTGACACAGATACGCAGTATTTT. It encodes CAIKGDRGDTDTQYF.

The J gene is TRBJ2-3, the V gene TRBV11-2; TRBD2 agrees at 9 bases. Germline V gives CDR1 SGHAT, CDR2 FQNNGV. This CDR3 contains 17 residues. J gave up 0 bases and V 3 bases, and 7 bases lay outside the gene matches. In DNA, the CDR3 is TGTGCCAGCAGCTTCGGGACTAGCTCCTCTAGCACAGATACGCAGTATTTT. Its translation is CASSFGTSSSSTDTQYF.

The rearrangement joins TRBV7-3 to TRBJ2-3; D might be TRBD1 (5 bases). Germline lookup yields CDR1 SGHTA and CDR2 FQGTGA. CDR3 length equals 11 residues. Trimming left V 5 bases short and J 8 bases short, with 8 bases between. CDR3 coding DNA: TGTGCCAGCAGCACAGGCCTTACGCAGTATTTT. Amino acid sequence: CASSTGLTQYF.

This clonotype showed up just once. J is TRBJ2-5 and V is TRBV9, with D uncertain. V lost 0 bases and J lost 1, with 10 bases in between. The CDR3 runs 15 residues. Germline V gene lookup returns CDR1 SGDLS and CDR2 YYNGEE. The CDR3 sequence: CASSVEGRIQETQYF. The DNA of the CDR3 is TGTGCCAGCAGCGTAGAAGGCAGGATCCAAGAGACCCAGTACTTC.